The 32 T cell receptor beta chains reported below all come from one sample, sequenced in a study of blood T cell repertoires in COVID-19. Sequencing was performed with immunoSEQ multiplex PCR; in TCRdb, only in-frame clones are kept and a portion is missing. The sample yields some 450,000 clones, approximately 90% seen once. The sequenced sample was peripheral blood. The receptor source for this set is a man younger than 35 with COVID-19, enrolled during active disease.

This chain links TRBV6-4 with TRBJ2-3; a possible D gene is TRBD2 (6 bases). Germline CDR1 and CDR2: MRHNA and SNTAGT. The V end was cut by 4 bases, the J end by 0 bases, with 11 bases between. The CDR3 totals 15 residues. The CDR3 here is CASSVDGTSTDTQYF. The CDR3, as DNA: TGTGCCAGCAGTGTCGATGGGACTAGCACAGATACGCAGTATTTT.

This clone showed up just once. The chain joins TRBV5-4 to TRBJ2-4; perhaps TRBD2 as D (5 bases). The CDR3 sequence is 16 residues long. Per the germline V gene, CDR1 is SGHNT and CDR2 is YYREEE (reference sequence). Trimming took 3 bases from V and 2 from J, leaving 15 bases between them. The CDR3 bases are TGTGCCAGCAGCTCCCCGGTCGAGGGCTCCAAAAACATTCAGTACTTC. It encodes CASSSPVEGSKNIQYF.

J is TRBJ2-1 and V is TRBV7-8; 9 nucleotides agree with TRBD1. CDR1 SGHVS and CDR2 FQNEAQ come from the germline V gene. V gave up 5 bases and J gave up 6 bases; unmatched junction bases: 5. The CDR3 covers 14 residues. CDR3 nucleotide sequence: TGTGCCAGCAGCATCGACAGGGGGAGCAATGAGCAGTTCTTC. The encoded protein is CASSIDRGSNEQFF. The full variable domain, its missing parts supplied by reference TRBV7-8 and TRBJ2-1, is GAGVSQSPRYKVAKRGQDVALRCDPISGHVSLFWYQQALGQGPEFLTYFQNEAQLDKSGLPSDRFFAERPEGSVSTLKIQRTQQEDSAVYLCASSIDRGSNEQFFGPGTRLTVL.

The V gene is TRBV7-9, the J gene TRBJ1-1; no definite D call. The CDR3 is 14 amino acids. Germline V gives CDR1 SEHNR, CDR2 FQNEAQ (reference sequence). The V gene lost 1 base and the J gene lost 7 bases, with 13 bases spanning the gap. In nucleotides, the CDR3 is TGTGCCAGCAGCTTAGAGAGATTGCCGGGTGAAGCTTTCTTT. Translation: CASSLERLPGEAFF.

The genes are TRBV2 and TRBJ2-3, with 16 bases matching TRBD2. V lost 5 bases, J lost 10 bases, and 9 bases stayed unmatched. This CDR3 has 16 residues. Germline V lookup: CDR1 SNHLY, CDR2 FYNNEI. Written as DNA, the CDR3 is TGTGCCAGCAGTCCTGGGACTAGCGGGAGGGCCTTTGCGCAGTATTTT. Translated, it gives CASSPGTSGRAFAQYF.

The chain links TRBV18 to TRBJ1-2; D remains unclear. Germline lookup yields CDR1 KGHSH and CDR2 LQKENI. The CDR3 consists of 13 residues. The germline V and J ends were trimmed by 3 bases and 3 bases, with 8 bases remaining between them. The CDR3 coding sequence is TGTGCCAGCTCACCGGCGGACTACTATGGCTACACCTTC. This gives the protein CASSPADYYGYTF.

This clone was observed a single time. The CDR3 DNA reads as TGTGCCAGTAGCGAGACGACAGGGGCGAACACTGAAGCTTTCTTT. Protein: CASSETTGANTEAFF. This sequence joins TRBV19 and TRBJ1-1, with 8 bases fitting TRBD1. J lost 1 base, V lost 6 bases, and 7 bases had no gene match. The length of the CDR3 is 15 residues. Germline V lookup: CDR1 LNHDA, CDR2 SQIVND (reference sequence).

This chain links TRBV2 with TRBJ2-2; D gene unclear. V was shortened by 1 base and J by 1 base, with 4 bases between the two germline ends. In germline, CDR1 is SNHLY, CDR2 FYNNEI. This CDR3 contains 14 residues. The DNA of the CDR3 is TGTGCCAGCAGTGAAGTCCAGAACACCGGGGAGCTGTTTTTT. This gives the protein CASSEVQNTGELFF. The whole variable domain, remainder taken from reference TRBV2 and TRBJ2-2, is EPEVTQTPSHQVTQMGQEVILRCVPISNHLYFYWYRQILGQKVEFLVSFYNNEISEKSEIFDDQFSVERPDGSNFTLKIRSTKLEDSAMYFCASSEVQNTGELFFGEGSRLTVL.

V and J are TRBV25-1 and TRBJ1-1; D possibly corresponds to TRBD1 (6 bases). Germline V gives CDR1 MGHDK, CDR2 SYGVNS. The CDR3 is 15 residues long. Trimming removed 3 bases at V and 5 bases at J, with 16 bases between. CDR3 region: CASSEVAGARTEAFF. For the CDR3, the DNA is TGTGCCAGCAGTGAGGTGGCGGGGGCGCGGACTGAAGCTTTCTTT.

This chain connects TRBV25-1 to TRBJ2-1; 8 nucleotides match TRBD2. CDR1 is MGHDK and CDR2 is SYGVNS in the germline V gene. V shed 2 bases, J shed 4 bases, and the junction held 4 bases outside the gene matches. The CDR3 spans 15 residues. CDR3 region: CASSEASGRYNEQFF. In DNA, the CDR3 is TGTGCCAGCAGTGAAGCTAGCGGGCGTTACAATGAGCAGTTCTTC.

As regards this clone: The sample carries other DNA sequences with the same CDR3. The V and J genes are TRBV6-5 and TRBJ1-5; D remains unclear. Germline CDR1 reads MNHEY; CDR2 reads SVGAGI. The V and J ends lost 0 bases and 4 bases respectively, with 4 bases between them. The CDR3 length is 13 residues. The CDR3 coding sequence is TGTGCCAGCAGTTACTCCCGGAATCAGCCCCAGCATTTT. Protein sequence: CASSYSRNQPQHF.

J is TRBJ2-5 and V is TRBV2; 12 bases are a match to TRBD2. Germline CDR1 reads SNHLY; CDR2 reads FYNNEI. V was pared by 3 bases and J by 4 bases, with 12 bases of the junction left unmatched. This CDR3 spans 18 amino acids. CDR3 DNA sequence: TGTGCCAGCAGTGATGGTCAAGGACTAGCGGGGCGGAGAGAGACCCAGTACTTC. The encoded protein is CASSDGQGLAGRRETQYF.

This sequence joins TRBV11-2 and TRBJ2-1, with D perhaps TRBD2 (6 bases). Germline CDR1 reads SGHAT; CDR2 reads FQNNGV. The CDR3 has 13 residues. Trimming removed 3 bases from V and 8 bases from J, with 11 bases in between. CDR3 nucleotide sequence: TGTGCCAGCAGCTTCTCTTGGGGGGATGAGCAGTTCTTC. Its protein product is CASSFSWGDEQFF.

The V gene is TRBV2, the J gene TRBJ1-2; weak D call: TRBD1 (5 bases). This CDR3 is 13 amino acids long. Germline V CDR1 and CDR2: SNHLY, FYNNEI. V was pared by 10 bases and J by 6 bases, with 18 bases between. The CDR3 reads CATTGFRSNGYTF. CDR3 sequence (DNA): TGTGCCACCACAGGTTTTCGTAGTAATGGCTACACCTTC.

The chain couples TRBV5-1 to TRBJ1-1; tentative D call: TRBD1 (5 bases). The germline gives CDR1 SGHRS, CDR2 YFSETQ. The CDR3 consists of 14 residues. V was cut by 7 bases and J by 5 bases, with 18 bases left in between. CDR3 region: CASGIQVSFTEAFF. The CDR3 nucleotides read TGCGCCAGCGGAATACAGGTCTCGTTTACTGAAGCTTTCTTT. Drawing the rest from reference TRBV5-1 and TRBJ1-1, the complete variable domain is KAGVTQTPRYLIKTRGQQVTLSCSPISGHRSVSWYQQTPGQGLQFLFEYFSETQRNKGNFPGRFSGRQFSNSRSEMNVSTLELGDSALYLCASGIQVSFTEAFFGQGTRLTVV.

For this clone: The junction shows a germline mismatch at one end, possibly a read error. This chain uses TRBV11-2 with TRBJ2-5; 8 bases align to TRBD1. Germline lookup yields CDR1 SGHAT and CDR2 FQNNGV. The CDR3 extends over 14 amino acids. CDR3 amino acids: CASSLERTGYYLNF. DNA for the CDR3: TGTGCCAGCAGCTTAGAGCGGACAGGGTACTACCTAAACTTC. The full variable domain, with the rest looked up from reference TRBV11-2 and TRBJ2-5, is EAGVAQSPRYKIIEKRQSVAFWCNPISGHATLYWYQQILGQGPKLLIQFQNNGVVDDSQLPKDRFSAERLKGVDSTLKIQPAKLEDSAVYLCASSLERTGYYLNFGPGTRLLVL.

The chain joins TRBV19 to TRBJ1-3, with D perhaps TRBD1 (5 bases). CDR3 length equals 14 residues. CDR1 and CDR2 from the germline V gene are LNHDA and SQIVND (reference sequence). V lost 6 bases and J 7 bases, leaving 16 bases between the germline ends. For the CDR3, the DNA is TGTGCCAGTAGCCGGCAGGGTGTGGGGAACACCATATATTTT. The encoded protein is CASSRQGVGNTIYF.

The chain links TRBV2 to TRBJ2-3, with TRBD2 as a possible D gene (6 bases). The CDR3 covers 15 residues. In germline, CDR1 is SNHLY, CDR2 FYNNEI. The V end lost 5 bases, the J end lost 3 bases, and 15 bases lay between the germline ends. In nucleotides, the CDR3 is TGTGCCAGCAGTACATGGGGGGTTCAAACAGATACGCAGTATTTT. Protein product: CASSTWGVQTDTQYF.

V is TRBV18 and J is TRBJ2-1, with 7 bases matching TRBD2. This CDR3 is 15 amino acids long. Germline trimming cut 6 bases from V and 6 bases from J; bases unmatched to any gene: 11. Germline-derived CDR1 and CDR2 are KGHSH and LQKENI. Here the CDR3 reads CASSLAASLPNEQFF. In DNA form, the CDR3 reads TGTGCCAGCTCCCTAGCGGCCTCCTTGCCCAATGAGCAGTTCTTC.

The V and J genes are TRBV3-1 (or the pseudogene TRBV3-2) and TRBJ2-1, with D possibly matching TRBD2 (6 bases). The V gene's germline CDR1 is LGHDT and CDR2 YNNKEL (reference sequence). The ends were cut back, 1 base at V and 4 bases at J, with 11 bases in the middle. The CDR3 is 15 residues long. CDR3 protein: CASSQGAGTYNEQFF. The CDR3 DNA reads TGTGCCAGCAGCCAAGGGGCGGGGACTTACAATGAGCAGTTCTTC.

The J gene is TRBJ2-3, the V gene TRBV6-5; 9 nucleotides agree with TRBD2. The trim removed 10 bases at V and 5 bases at J, leaving 10 bases unmatched. The CDR3 extends over 14 amino acids. The germline V gene has CDR1 MNHEY and CDR2 SVGAGI. This CDR3 reads CATANGGGGDTQYF. DNA of the CDR3: TGTGCCACCGCAAACGGCGGGGGGGGAGATACGCAGTATTTT.

The chain carries TRBV5-1 and TRBJ2-2, with no clear D. V lost 0 bases and J lost 6, with 12 bases in between. CDR1 is SGHRS and CDR2 is YFSETQ in the germline V gene. The CDR3 contains 15 residues. CDR3: CASSLGAGLAGELFF. CDR3 DNA: TGCGCCAGCAGCTTGGGGGCCGGTCTTGCCGGGGAGCTGTTTTTT.

The chain recombines TRBV2 with TRBJ1-2; maybe TRBD1 (5 bases). CDR1 is SNHLY and CDR2 is FYNNEI in the germline V gene. V was pared by 6 bases and J by 2 bases, with 13 bases between. The CDR3 is 14 residues long. The CDR3 bases are TGTGCCAGCAGGCAGGGCCTGATGAACTATGGCTACACCTTC. Translating it yields CASRQGLMNYGYTF.

This CDR3 is CASSQDPGTPSFSYEQYF. In nucleotides, the CDR3 is TGCGCCAGCAGCCAAGATCCCGGGACACCAAGTTTCTCCTACGAGCAGTACTTC. The chain couples TRBV4-1 to TRBJ2-7; tentatively, D is TRBD1 (6 bases). Looked up from germline, CDR1 is MGHRA and CDR2 is YSYEKL. Trimming pared 0 bases from V and 0 bases from J, leaving 18 bases between. CDR3 length: 18 amino acids.

This chain joins TRBV6-6 and TRBJ2-2, with 7 positions matching TRBD2. Germline CDR1 reads MNHNY; CDR2 reads SVGAGI (reference sequence). Losses at the gene ends were 0 bases for V and 5 bases for J; bases not matched to a gene: 6. This CDR3 is 16 amino acids long. CDR3 DNA: TGTGCCAGCAGTTACTCGGCCAGGGAGGGAACCGGGGAGCTGTTTTTT. Translation gives CASSYSAREGTGELFF.

This chain links TRBV19 with TRBJ2-1; D is perhaps TRBD1 (5 bases). The V gene lost 6 bases and the J gene lost 2 bases, with 14 bases spanning the gap. CDR3 length: 15 amino acids. Germline V gene lookup returns CDR1 LNHDA and CDR2 SQIVND (reference sequence). CDR3 DNA sequence: TGTGCCAGTAGCCCGTGGGCAGGGACCTACAATGAGCAGTTCTTC. Protein product: CASSPWAGTYNEQFF. Supplemented by reference TRBV19 and TRBJ2-1, the full variable domain reads DGGITQSPKYLFRKEGQNVTLSCEQNLNHDAMYWYRQDPGQGLRLIYYSQIVNDFQKGDIAEGYSVSREKKESFPLTVTSAQKNPTAFYLCASSPWAGTYNEQFFGPGTRLTVL.

The sample holds one count of this clone. The V call is TRBV12-5, the J call TRBJ2-5; 7 positions agree with TRBD2. The J segment lost 2 bases and the V segment lost 2 bases, leaving 5 bases of the junction unmatched. Germline V lookup: CDR1 LGHNT, CDR2 FRNRAP. There are 15 residues in the CDR3. The DNA for the CDR3 is TGTGCTAGTGGTTTGACCCGGGACTATCAAGAGACCCAGTACTTC. This sequence encodes CASGLTRDYQETQYF. The full variable domain, rest sourced from reference TRBV12-5 and TRBJ2-5, is DARVTQTPRHKVTEMGQEVTMRCQPILGHNTVFWYRQTMMQGLELLAYFRNRAPLDDSGMPKDRFSAEMPDATLATLKIQPSEPRDSAVYFCASGLTRDYQETQYFGPGTRLLVL.

The V and J genes are TRBV6-5 and TRBJ2-1; 7 positions agree with TRBD1. Per germline, CDR1 MNHEY and CDR2 SVGAGI. The V and J ends lost 0 bases and 0 bases, in that order; junction bases with no gene match: 2. The CDR3 has 16 residues. The CDR3 reads CASSYSWDSSYNEQFF. In DNA, the CDR3 is TGTGCCAGCAGTTACTCCTGGGACAGCTCCTACAATGAGCAGTTCTTC.

The chain joins TRBV7-8 to TRBJ1-5; 9 bases agree with TRBD1. This CDR3 contains 15 residues. Germline V gene data show CDR1 as SGHVS and CDR2 as FQNEAQ. Unmatched junction bases numbered 3, after V lost 5 bases and J lost 1 base. The CDR3 DNA is TGTGCCAGCAGCCTCGGACAGGGGAGCAATCAGCCCCAGCATTTT. Amino acid sequence: CASSLGQGSNQPQHF.

This clone has more than one count but fewer than ten. J is TRBJ2-7 and V is TRBV30; D might be TRBD1 (7 bases). The V gene lost 3 bases and the J gene lost 5 bases, with 29 bases spanning the gap. CDR1 and CDR2 from the germline V gene are GTSNPN and SVGIG (reference sequence). This CDR3 comprises 18 residues. DNA for the CDR3: TGTGCCTGGAGATCAGGGACAGAGGAGGGCCCCTTGAGTGACGAGCAGTACTTC. It codes for CAWRSGTEEGPLSDEQYF.

V usage is TRBV5-1 and J usage is TRBJ2-7; 10 bases match TRBD2. CDR1 and CDR2 (germline): SGHRS, YFSETQ. The CDR3 is 15 amino acids. The V gene end was trimmed by 3 bases and the J gene end by 4 bases; junction bases not matched to a gene: 7. The CDR3 nucleotides are TGCGCCAGCAGCTCCGGATCTAGCGGGAGTTACGAGCAGTACTTC. Its protein product is CASSSGSSGSYEQYF.

The gene calls are TRBV6-4 and TRBJ1-1; 12 positions match TRBD1. Germline-derived CDR1 and CDR2 are MRHNA and SNTAGT. The CDR3 is 13 residues long. V gave up 10 bases and J gave up 10 bases; unmatched junction bases: 10. This chain's CDR3 is CATAEGQGARAFF. The DNA for the CDR3 is TGTGCCACTGCCGAGGGACAGGGGGCGCGAGCTTTCTTT.